The sequence of this TCR beta chain was determined in a study of T cell repertoires in cytomegalovirus infection. TCRdb redid the calling of the reads with MiXCR, one entry per CDR3 protein. The table has a few hundred thousand distinct CDR3 sequences, more than 25% seen once; the top ten hold less than 15%. The V gene end was trimmed by 5 bases and the J gene end by 1 base; junction bases not matched to a gene: 8. The CDR3 has 15 residues. Germline lookup yields CDR1 DFQATT and CDR2 SNEGSKA (reference sequence). The specimen sequenced was PBMCs. This sequence joins TRBV20-1 and TRBJ2-1; 7 bases are a match to TRBD2. This TCR came from a human donor in good health (CMV status not recorded). Some clones in this sample may be carry-over from other donors' samples. The DNA for the CDR3 is TGCAGTGCTCGCGGACTAGATTTGTCCTACAATGAGCAGTTCTTC. Translated: CSARGLDLSYNEQFF.